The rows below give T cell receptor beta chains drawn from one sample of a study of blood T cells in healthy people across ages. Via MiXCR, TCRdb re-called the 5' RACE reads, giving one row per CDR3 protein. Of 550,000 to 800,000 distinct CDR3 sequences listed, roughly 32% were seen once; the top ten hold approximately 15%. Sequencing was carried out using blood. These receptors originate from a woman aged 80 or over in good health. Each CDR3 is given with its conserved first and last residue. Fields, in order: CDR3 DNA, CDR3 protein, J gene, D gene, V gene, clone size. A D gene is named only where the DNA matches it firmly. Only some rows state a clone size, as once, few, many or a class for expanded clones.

CDR3nt: TGCAGTGCTAGAAATAGCGGGGGAGGAACGCAGTATTTT
CDR3aa: CSARNSGGGTQYF
j_gene: TRBJ2-3
d_gene: TRBD2
v_gene: TRBV20-1
abundance: many

CDR3nt: TGTGCCAGCAGTCTCCGGACAGGAATGAGCACCGGGGAGCTGTTTTTT
CDR3aa: CASSLRTGMSTGELFF
j_gene: TRBJ2-2
d_gene: TRBD1
v_gene: TRBV14
abundance: NA

CDR3nt: TGTGCCAGTAGTATAGCGGGGGTCTCCTACAATGAGCAGTTCTTC
CDR3aa: CASSIAGVSYNEQFF
j_gene: TRBJ2-1
d_gene: NA
v_gene: TRBV19
abundance: few

CDR3nt: TGTGCCAGCAGCCTTACTAGCAGAGTAGATACGCAGTATTTT
CDR3aa: CASSLTSRVDTQYF
j_gene: TRBJ2-3
d_gene: NA
v_gene: TRBV5-5
abundance: many

CDR3nt: TGTGCCAGCAGCTTAGGGCGGGAGCCCAATGAGCAGTTCTTC
CDR3aa: CASSLGREPNEQFF
j_gene: TRBJ2-1
d_gene: TRBD2
v_gene: TRBV7-2
abundance: NA

CDR3nt: TGCAGTGCTAGAGACGCCCTTAATCAGCCCCAGCATTTT
CDR3aa: CSARDALNQPQHF
j_gene: TRBJ1-5
d_gene: NA
v_gene: TRBV20-1
abundance: NA

CDR3nt: TGCAGTGCTAGAACTAGCGGGGGGGCCGCAGATACGCAGTATTTT
CDR3aa: CSARTSGGAADTQYF
j_gene: TRBJ2-3
d_gene: TRBD2
v_gene: TRBV20-1
abundance: many

CDR3nt: TGTGCCAGCAGCTTAATTAGCGGGGGGACCTACAATGAGCAGTTCTTC
CDR3aa: CASSLISGGTYNEQFF
j_gene: TRBJ2-1
d_gene: TRBD2
v_gene: TRBV7-6
abundance: many

CDR3nt: TGCGCCAGCAGCCAAGAAGGGTTAGAGACCCAGTACTTC
CDR3aa: CASSQEGLETQYF
j_gene: TRBJ2-5
d_gene: NA
v_gene: TRBV4-3
abundance: many

CDR3nt: TGTGCCAGCAGCCAAGATCCGGGACAGGGACACACCATATATTTT
CDR3aa: CASSQDPGQGHTIYF
j_gene: TRBJ1-3
d_gene: TRBD1
v_gene: TRBV4-2
abundance: NA

CDR3nt: TGTGCCAGCACCCCGGGACAGGGAGTCGCGCGGCAGTACTTC
CDR3aa: CASTPGQGVARQYF
j_gene: TRBJ2-7
d_gene: TRBD1
v_gene: TRBV2
abundance: many

CDR3nt: TGCGCCAGCAGCCAAGATCCGAGTGGGCAGCTCCAAGAGACCCAGTACTTC
CDR3aa: CASSQDPSGQLQETQYF
j_gene: TRBJ2-5
d_gene: NA
v_gene: TRBV4-1
abundance: many

CDR3nt: TGCGCCAGCAGCTTGATGCAGGGGGGATCCTACGAGCAGTACTTC
CDR3aa: CASSLMQGGSYEQYF
j_gene: TRBJ2-7
d_gene: NA
v_gene: TRBV5-1
abundance: many

CDR3nt: TGTGCCAGCAGCTATAATACAGGGGGCGCGGAGACCCAGTACTTC
CDR3aa: CASSYNTGGAETQYF
j_gene: TRBJ2-5
d_gene: TRBD1
v_gene: TRBV11-2
abundance: many

CDR3nt: TGTGCCAGCAGCGTCCGACAGGTGCCGAACTATGGCTACACCTTC
CDR3aa: CASSVRQVPNYGYTF
j_gene: TRBJ1-2
d_gene: NA
v_gene: TRBV11-2
abundance: NA

CDR3nt: TGCGCCAGCAGCTGGACTAGCGGGGGGTACAATGAGCAGTTCTTC
CDR3aa: CASSWTSGGYNEQFF
j_gene: TRBJ2-1
d_gene: TRBD2
v_gene: TRBV5-1
abundance: NA

CDR3nt: TGTGCCAGCAGTCAACAGGGGTTCGGCTACACCTTC
CDR3aa: CASSQQGFGYTF
j_gene: TRBJ1-2
d_gene: TRBD1
v_gene: TRBV6-1
abundance: many

CDR3nt: TGTGCCAGCAGGTCGACTCCGGGCTTGAATGAAAAACTGTTTTTT
CDR3aa: CASRSTPGLNEKLFF
j_gene: TRBJ1-4
d_gene: NA
v_gene: TRBV2
abundance: NA

CDR3nt: TGCAGTGCCCTTTTTCTAGCGGGAGGGCCTTATGAGCAGTTCTTC
CDR3aa: CSALFLAGGPYEQFF
j_gene: TRBJ2-1
d_gene: TRBD2
v_gene: TRBV20-1
abundance: NA

CDR3nt: TGTGCCAGCAGTGACCAGCGGGGGGGCTCAGATACTCAGTATTTT
CDR3aa: CASSDQRGGSDTQYF
j_gene: TRBJ2-3
d_gene: TRBD2
v_gene: TRBV6-1
abundance: NA

CDR3nt: TGCGCCAGCAGCTTGGAGGCTTCATGGGGCTACACCTTC
CDR3aa: CASSLEASWGYTF
j_gene: TRBJ1-2
d_gene: NA
v_gene: TRBV5-1
abundance: many

CDR3nt: TGTGCCAGCAGACCCCTAGGGTCAAACTATGGCTACACCTTC
CDR3aa: CASRPLGSNYGYTF
j_gene: TRBJ1-2
d_gene: NA
v_gene: TRBV6-5
abundance: NA

CDR3nt: TGTGCCAGCAGCCGGCTCCTCTCAGGGGGCGCTGGAAATGAGCAGTTCTTC
CDR3aa: CASSRLLSGGAGNEQFF
j_gene: TRBJ2-1
d_gene: TRBD1
v_gene: TRBV9
abundance: NA

CDR3nt: TGTGCCAGTAGTATAGTACCCTCCTACGAGCAGTACTTC
CDR3aa: CASSIVPSYEQYF
j_gene: TRBJ2-7
d_gene: NA
v_gene: TRBV19
abundance: NA

CDR3nt: TGTGCCAGCAGTGGGGAACAGAACACTGAAGCTTTCTTT
CDR3aa: CASSGEQNTEAFF
j_gene: TRBJ1-1
d_gene: NA
v_gene: TRBV2
abundance: NA

CDR3nt: TGTGCCACCAGCAGAGGGGCAGGGGTAGACTATGGCTACACCTTC
CDR3aa: CATSRGAGVDYGYTF
j_gene: TRBJ1-2
d_gene: NA
v_gene: TRBV15
abundance: few

CDR3nt: TGTGCCAGCAGTTACGGCAAAGGGGAGACCCAGTACTTC
CDR3aa: CASSYGKGETQYF
j_gene: TRBJ2-5
d_gene: NA
v_gene: TRBV6-5
abundance: few

CDR3nt: TGTGCCAGTAGTATAGCGGGATTCAATGAGCAGTTCTTC
CDR3aa: CASSIAGFNEQFF
j_gene: TRBJ2-1
d_gene: NA
v_gene: TRBV19
abundance: few

CDR3nt: TGTGCCAGCATTCCCTTGGGACCCTTGAACACCGGGGAGCTGTTTTTT
CDR3aa: CASIPLGPLNTGELFF
j_gene: TRBJ2-2
d_gene: NA
v_gene: TRBV28
abundance: few

CDR3nt: TGTGCCAGCAGTAGGACAGGGGCAAATGAAAAACTGTTTTTT
CDR3aa: CASSRTGANEKLFF
j_gene: TRBJ1-4
d_gene: TRBD1
v_gene: TRBV2
abundance: NA

CDR3nt: TGTGCCAGCACCCATCCGGGGGCGACGGATGAGCAGTTCTTC
CDR3aa: CASTHPGATDEQFF
j_gene: TRBJ2-1
d_gene: NA
v_gene: TRBV2
abundance: many

CDR3nt: TGTGCCAGCAGCACTTTAGCCAAAAACATTCAGTACTTC
CDR3aa: CASSTLAKNIQYF
j_gene: TRBJ2-4
d_gene: NA
v_gene: TRBV7-2
abundance: NA

CDR3nt: TGTGCCATCAGTGAGGGGTCATACGAGCAGTACTTC
CDR3aa: CAISEGSYEQYF
j_gene: TRBJ2-7
d_gene: NA
v_gene: TRBV10-3
abundance: many

CDR3nt: TGTGCCAGCAGTACGGACAGGGGGCGCGGAGAGACCCAGTACTTC
CDR3aa: CASSTDRGRGETQYF
j_gene: TRBJ2-5
d_gene: TRBD1
v_gene: TRBV2
abundance: many

CDR3nt: TGTGCCAGCAGTTGGGACAGCTTAAACTACGAGCAGTACTTC
CDR3aa: CASSWDSLNYEQYF
j_gene: TRBJ2-7
d_gene: TRBD1
v_gene: TRBV6-6
abundance: many

CDR3nt: TGTGCCAGCAGCCTCCGGGACAGGGGAAATCAGCCCCAGCATTTT
CDR3aa: CASSLRDRGNQPQHF
j_gene: TRBJ1-5
d_gene: TRBD1
v_gene: TRBV28
abundance: NA

CDR3nt: TGTGCCAGCAGTTCACCGGCTGGGGACGGCGCACCACCCCACTTT
CDR3aa: CASSSPAGDGAPPHF
j_gene: TRBJ1-6
d_gene: NA
v_gene: TRBV12-3/TRBV12-4
abundance: NA

CDR3nt: TGTGCCAGCAGCTTAGGGACTTCTCCCTACAATGAGCAGTTCTTC
CDR3aa: CASSLGTSPYNEQFF
j_gene: TRBJ2-1
d_gene: NA
v_gene: TRBV5-4
abundance: many

CDR3nt: TGTGCCAGCAGTTTGTATAGTCATGTGAGGGAGAGGGGCACTGAAGCTTTCTTT
CDR3aa: CASSLYSHVRERGTEAFF
j_gene: TRBJ1-1
d_gene: NA
v_gene: TRBV27
abundance: NA

CDR3nt: TGTGCCATCAGTGAAGGGGACAGGGGTCGGGAAAAACTGTTTTTT
CDR3aa: CAISEGDRGREKLFF
j_gene: TRBJ1-4
d_gene: TRBD1
v_gene: TRBV10-3
abundance: few

CDR3nt: TGTGCCAGCAGTTACTCGGGCTTTGAAGCGAACACCGGGGAGCTGTTTTTT
CDR3aa: CASSYSGFEANTGELFF
j_gene: TRBJ2-2
d_gene: NA
v_gene: TRBV6-2/TRBV6-3
abundance: few

CDR3nt: TGTGCCAACAGCCCAGGGGACCTTCGGGACACGTCGTATGGCTACACCTTC
CDR3aa: CANSPGDLRDTSYGYTF
j_gene: TRBJ1-2
d_gene: NA
v_gene: TRBV9
abundance: NA

CDR3nt: TGTGCCTGGAGACCCAACCTTCAAGGGACCCAGTACTTC
CDR3aa: CAWRPNLQGTQYF
j_gene: TRBJ2-5
d_gene: NA
v_gene: TRBV30
abundance: NA

CDR3nt: TGCGCCAGCAGCCATGAGGGGACTAGCTACAATGAGCAGTTCTTC
CDR3aa: CASSHEGTSYNEQFF
j_gene: TRBJ2-1
d_gene: TRBD2
v_gene: TRBV5-1
abundance: many

CDR3nt: TGTGCCAGCAGTCCAATCCTCGGTGAGCAGTACTTC
CDR3aa: CASSPILGEQYF
j_gene: TRBJ2-7
d_gene: NA
v_gene: TRBV12-3/TRBV12-4
abundance: few

CDR3nt: TGTGCCAGCAGTTTATTGGGGGGGGCGAGGGAAAAACTGTTTTTT
CDR3aa: CASSLLGGAREKLFF
j_gene: TRBJ1-4
d_gene: NA
v_gene: TRBV27
abundance: NA

CDR3nt: TGTGCCAGCGGTGAGGGGACCCACACAGATACGCAGTATTTT
CDR3aa: CASGEGTHTDTQYF
j_gene: TRBJ2-3
d_gene: NA
v_gene: TRBV2
abundance: many

CDR3nt: TGCGCCAGCAGCCAAGGGAGTCGGACCTCAAATGGCTACACCTTC
CDR3aa: CASSQGSRTSNGYTF
j_gene: TRBJ1-2
d_gene: NA
v_gene: TRBV4-3
abundance: many

CDR3nt: TGCAGCGCCCGGACAGTTCAAGAGACCCAGTACTTC
CDR3aa: CSARTVQETQYF
j_gene: TRBJ2-5
d_gene: NA
v_gene: TRBV29-1
abundance: few

CDR3nt: TGTGCCAGCAGTTTATCAACAGGGAATACCCATGGCTACACCTTC
CDR3aa: CASSLSTGNTHGYTF
j_gene: TRBJ1-2
d_gene: NA
v_gene: TRBV27
abundance: NA

CDR3nt: TGTGCCTGGAGCGTAGCGGGACAGGAGGCGAGGAAGTACTTC
CDR3aa: CAWSVAGQEARKYF
j_gene: TRBJ2-7
d_gene: NA
v_gene: TRBV30
abundance: NA

CDR3nt: TGTGCCAGCAGCTTAGGGAGGTACCCCTCGCAGGGGAATCAGCCCCAGCATTTT
CDR3aa: CASSLGRYPSQGNQPQHF
j_gene: TRBJ1-5
d_gene: NA
v_gene: TRBV7-8
abundance: NA

CDR3nt: TGTGCCACCAGCAGAGTCCCGGGCGGGGGCAGGGAGACCCAGTACTTC
CDR3aa: CATSRVPGGGRETQYF
j_gene: TRBJ2-5
d_gene: NA
v_gene: TRBV15
abundance: few

CDR3nt: TGTGCCAGCAAAAACAGGGGGCGCGGTGAGCAGTTCTTC
CDR3aa: CASKNRGRGEQFF
j_gene: TRBJ2-1
d_gene: TRBD1
v_gene: TRBV6-5
abundance: many